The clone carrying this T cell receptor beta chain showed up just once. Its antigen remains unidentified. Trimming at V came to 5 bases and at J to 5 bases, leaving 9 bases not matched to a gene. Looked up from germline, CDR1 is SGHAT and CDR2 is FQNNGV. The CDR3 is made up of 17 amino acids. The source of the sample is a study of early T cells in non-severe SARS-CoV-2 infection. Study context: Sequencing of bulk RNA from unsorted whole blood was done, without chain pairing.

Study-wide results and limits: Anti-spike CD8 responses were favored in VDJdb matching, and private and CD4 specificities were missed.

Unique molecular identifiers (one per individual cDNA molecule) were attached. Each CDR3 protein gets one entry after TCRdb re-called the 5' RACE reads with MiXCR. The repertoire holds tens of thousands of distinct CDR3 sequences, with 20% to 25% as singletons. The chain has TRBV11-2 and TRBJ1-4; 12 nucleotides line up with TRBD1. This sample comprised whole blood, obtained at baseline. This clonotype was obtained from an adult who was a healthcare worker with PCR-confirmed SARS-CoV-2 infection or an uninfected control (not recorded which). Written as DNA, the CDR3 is TGTGCCAGCAGCCTAGGGACAGGGGGCCTTGCGAATGAAAAACTGTTTTTT. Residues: CASSLGTGGLANEKLFF.